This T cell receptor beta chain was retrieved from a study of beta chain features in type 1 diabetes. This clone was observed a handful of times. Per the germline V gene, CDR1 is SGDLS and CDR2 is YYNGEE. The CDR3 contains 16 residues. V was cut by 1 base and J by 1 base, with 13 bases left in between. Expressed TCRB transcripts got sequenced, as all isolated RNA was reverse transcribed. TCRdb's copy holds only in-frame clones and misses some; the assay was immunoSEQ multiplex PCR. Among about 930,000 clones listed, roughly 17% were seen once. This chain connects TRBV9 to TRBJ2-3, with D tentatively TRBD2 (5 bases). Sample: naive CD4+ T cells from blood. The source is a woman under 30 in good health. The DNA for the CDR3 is TGTGCCAGCAGCGTAAGGGCGGGTTCAGGCACAGATACGCAGTATTTT. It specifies CASSVRAGSGTDTQYF.